This passage covers 20 T cell receptor beta chains from one sample sequenced in a study of blood T cell repertoires in COVID-19. TCRdb keeps only in-frame clones here, not all; method: immunoSEQ multiplex PCR. The data hold 75,000 to 95,000 clones, with 70% to 90% observed a single time. Material for sequencing was peripheral blood. These TCRs come from a man aged 45 to 65 with active COVID-19.

This clone has just one count. The chain employs TRBV19 and TRBJ2-3; possible D gene TRBD2, 5 bases. The germline V gene has CDR1 LNHDA and CDR2 SQIVND (reference sequence). CDR3 length: 13 amino acids. Between the trimmed V and J ends, which lost 1 base and 6 bases, there was a span of 8 bases. CDR3 residues: CASSIVGGDTQYF. As DNA, the CDR3 is TGTGCCAGTAGTATAGTAGGAGGTGATACGCAGTATTTT.

This clone was seen a few times. This chain links TRBV10-1 with TRBJ1-1; TRBD1 is a possible D gene (5 bases). V was trimmed by 0 bases and J by 11 bases, leaving 19 bases between them. CDR1 is WNHNN, CDR2 SYGVQD, per germline (reference sequence). The CDR3 length is 15 residues. CDR3 loop: CASSESRGGIKGAFF. CDR3 sequence (DNA): TGCGCCAGCAGTGAGTCGAGGGGAGGGATCAAAGGGGCTTTCTTT.

CDR3 sequence (DNA): TGTGCCAGCAGCGCCCGAACATCCTTAGAGACCCAGTACTTC. It translates to CASSARTSLETQYF. This rearrangement joins TRBV11-2 to TRBJ2-5; unclear D gene. This CDR3 comprises 14 residues. From germline, CDR1 is SGHAT and CDR2 FQNNGV. Trimming took 5 bases from V and 4 from J, leaving 14 bases between them.

The V gene is TRBV10-2, the J gene TRBJ2-5, with D unresolved. Germline V gene lookup returns CDR1 WSHSY and CDR2 SAAADI. V lost 4 bases and J lost 5, with 11 bases in between. The length of the CDR3 is 13 residues. The CDR3 nucleotides are TGCGCCAGCAGTGCTCAGGTATCGGAGACCCAGTACTTC. The encoded protein is CASSAQVSETQYF.

The J gene is TRBJ1-6, the V gene TRBV28; D may be TRBD1 (6 bases). The CDR3 is made up of 17 amino acids. Germline V gene data show CDR1 as MDHEN and CDR2 as SYDVKM. V lost 1 base and J lost 7, with 17 bases in between. The CDR3 nucleotides are TGTGCCAGCAGTTTATCTTCTTATGGGGGCCGGAATTCACCCCTCCACTTT. Its protein product is CASSLSSYGGRNSPLHF.

The CDR3 DNA follows: TGTGCCAGCAGTTTATTGCAGAACTCTGGAAACACCATATATTTT. Protein product: CASSLLQNSGNTIYF. V and J are TRBV28 and TRBJ1-3; unclear D gene. CDR3 length equals 15 residues. V was trimmed by 1 base and J by 0 bases, leaving 7 bases between them. The V gene's germline CDR1 is MDHEN and CDR2 SYDVKM.

The chain uses TRBV27 and TRBJ1-5, with D possibly TRBD1 on 5 matching bases. This CDR3 is built from 17 residues. V lost 3 bases to trimming and J lost 3 bases, with 18 bases between them. CDR1 is MNHEY and CDR2 is SMNVEV in the germline V gene (reference sequence). The CDR3 nucleotides are TGTGCCAGCAGTTTTGGGTACCCAGGGAAGGACAATCAGCCCCAGCATTTT. Residues: CASSFGYPGKDNQPQHF.

This clone was seen just once. J is TRBJ1-5 and V is TRBV19, with a tentative D call TRBD1 (6 bases). Germline V gives CDR1 LNHDA, CDR2 SQIVND (reference sequence). The V gene lost 8 bases and the J gene lost 0 bases, with 17 bases spanning the gap. This CDR3 is built from 16 residues. This chain's CDR3 is CASGIQGKASNQPQHF. CDR3 sequence (DNA): TGTGCCAGTGGGATACAGGGTAAAGCTAGCAATCAGCCCCAGCATTTT.

The chain recombines TRBV27 with TRBJ2-4; unclear D gene. Per germline, CDR1 MNHEY and CDR2 SMNVEV (reference sequence). Trimming pared 10 bases from V and 0 bases from J, leaving 10 bases between. The CDR3 is 13 amino acids. This chain's CDR3 is CATMAVAKNIQYF. The CDR3 DNA sequence: TGTGCCACAATGGCGGTAGCCAAAAACATTCAGTACTTC.

The J gene is TRBJ1-2, the V gene TRBV6-5; 8 bases agree with TRBD1. CDR1 is MNHEY, CDR2 SVGAGI, per germline. The J segment lost 8 bases and the V segment lost 10 bases, leaving 9 bases of the junction unmatched. The CDR3 is 12 residues long. CDR3 residues: CATQTGGRGYTF. The DNA for the CDR3 is TGTGCCACCCAAACAGGGGGGAGAGGCTACACCTTC.

V and J are TRBV27 and TRBJ2-7; 7 positions agree with TRBD2. The V gene's germline CDR1 is MNHEY and CDR2 SMNVEV (reference sequence). The junction had 11 bases not matched to a gene; V was cut back by 6 bases and J by 0 bases. This CDR3 contains 16 residues. The CDR3, as DNA: TGTGCCAGCAGCCCTTCCGCGGGAGAGAGCTCCTACGAGCAGTACTTC. Its protein is CASSPSAGESSYEQYF.

The chain employs TRBV6-5 and TRBJ1-2, with D perhaps TRBD1 (5 bases). CDR3 length: 12 residues. The germline V and J ends were trimmed by 2 bases and 8 bases, with 9 bases remaining between them. Germline V CDR1 and CDR2: MNHEY, SVGAGI. This chain's CDR3 is CASSYAGRGYTF. The CDR3 DNA reads TGTGCCAGCAGTTACGCAGGGCGCGGCTACACCTTC.

This sequence joins TRBV3-1 (or the pseudogene TRBV3-2) and TRBJ1-1; 8 bases fit TRBD1. J was trimmed by 5 bases and V by 8 bases; bases with no gene match: 7. Per the germline V gene, CDR1 is LGHDT and CDR2 is YNNKEL (reference sequence). This CDR3 has 13 amino acids. CDR3 coding DNA: TGTGCCAGCTTCTCTCAGGGGGCGACTGAAGCTTTCTTT. Translating it yields CASFSQGATEAFF.

The J gene is TRBJ1-4, the V gene TRBV30, with D hard to call. The CDR3 has 11 amino acids. Trimming took off 3 bases at V and 11 bases at J, with 10 bases between the two ends. CDR1 and CDR2 from the germline V gene are GTSNPN and SVGIG (reference sequence). The CDR3 coding sequence is TGTGCCTGGAGAACAACCCTGAAACTGTTTTTT. It yields the protein CAWRTTLKLFF. Together with reference TRBV30 and TRBJ1-4, the CDR3 gives the full variable domain: SQTIHQWPATLVQPVGSPLSLECTVEGTSNPNLYWYRQAAGRGLQLLFYSVGIGQISSEVPQNLSASRPQDRQFILSSKKLLLSDSGFYLCAWRTTLKLFFGSGTQLSVL.

The chain recombines TRBV30 with TRBJ1-1; 7 bases fit TRBD1. The CDR3 runs to 13 residues. Trimming cost V 1 base and J 1 base; bases outside gene matches: 0. Looked up from germline, CDR1 is GTSNPN and CDR2 is SVGIG (reference sequence). The CDR3 sequence is CAWSGTGNTEAFF. CDR3 in DNA: TGTGCCTGGAGTGGGACAGGGAACACTGAAGCTTTCTTT.

This clone has only one observation. The chain joins TRBV28 to TRBJ1-5, with a weak D call TRBD1 (5 bases). The CDR3 is 14 amino acids. Germline values: CDR1 MDHEN, CDR2 SYDVKM. V was pared by 5 bases and J by 0 bases, with 8 bases between. The CDR3 region has the DNA TGTGCCAGCAGTCCGACAGCTAGCAATCAGCCCCAGCATTTT. This encodes CASSPTASNQPQHF. The full variable domain, its missing parts supplied by reference TRBV28 and TRBJ1-5, is DVKVTQSSRYLVKRTGEKVFLECVQDMDHENMFWYRQDPGLGLRLIYFSYDVKMKEKGDIPEGYSVSREKKERFSLILESASTNQTSMYLCASSPTASNQPQHFGDGTRLSIL.

CDR3 in amino acids: CASSPSSFLSPQGQDTQYF. CDR3 nucleotides: TGTGCCAGCAGTCCTAGCTCATTCCTGTCCCCCCAGGGGCAAGATACGCAGTATTTT. The chain is built from TRBV6-4 and TRBJ2-3; maybe TRBD1 (6 bases). CDR3 length: 19 amino acids. CDR1 MRHNA and CDR2 SNTAGT come from the germline V gene. The V gene lost 5 bases and the J gene lost 5 bases, with 29 bases spanning the gap.

The chain links TRBV11-2 to TRBJ1-2; D gene ambiguous. The length of the CDR3 is 14 residues. Per the germline V gene, CDR1 is SGHAT and CDR2 is FQNNGV. Trimming left V 1 base short and J 1 base short, with 7 bases between. CDR3: CASSLGGVNYGYTF. CDR3 DNA sequence: TGTGCCAGCAGCTTAGGTGGAGTTAACTATGGCTACACCTTC.

This chain connects TRBV10-3 to TRBJ2-1; D gene ambiguous. This CDR3 has 11 amino acids. Germline V CDR1 and CDR2: ENHRY, SYGVKD. V was shortened by 7 bases and J by 7 bases, with 8 bases between the two germline ends. Here the CDR3 reads CAINRVNEQFF. CDR3 nucleotides: TGTGCCATCAATCGGGTTAATGAGCAGTTCTTC.

This chain joins TRBV10-1 and TRBJ2-2; TRBD2 aligns across 11 bases. CDR1 is WNHNN, CDR2 SYGVQD, per germline (reference sequence). Trimming cost V 0 bases and J 3 bases; bases outside gene matches: 9. This CDR3 has 19 residues. The CDR3 spells CASSESNRLSGRDTGELFF. The CDR3 bases are TGCGCCAGCAGTGAGTCTAACCGACTTAGCGGGAGGGACACCGGGGAGCTGTTTTTT.